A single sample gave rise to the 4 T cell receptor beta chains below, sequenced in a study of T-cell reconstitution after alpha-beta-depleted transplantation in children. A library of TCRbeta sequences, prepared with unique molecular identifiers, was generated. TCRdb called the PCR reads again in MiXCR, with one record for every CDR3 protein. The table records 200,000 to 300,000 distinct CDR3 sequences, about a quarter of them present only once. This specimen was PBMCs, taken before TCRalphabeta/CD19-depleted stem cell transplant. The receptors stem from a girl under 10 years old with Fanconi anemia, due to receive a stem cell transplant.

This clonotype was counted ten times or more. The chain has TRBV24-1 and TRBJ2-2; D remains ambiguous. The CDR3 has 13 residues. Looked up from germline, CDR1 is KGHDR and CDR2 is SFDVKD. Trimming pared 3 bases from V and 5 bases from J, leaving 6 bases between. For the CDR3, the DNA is TGTGCCACCAGTGATCCGGAGACCGGGGAGCTGTTTTTT. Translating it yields CATSDPETGELFF.

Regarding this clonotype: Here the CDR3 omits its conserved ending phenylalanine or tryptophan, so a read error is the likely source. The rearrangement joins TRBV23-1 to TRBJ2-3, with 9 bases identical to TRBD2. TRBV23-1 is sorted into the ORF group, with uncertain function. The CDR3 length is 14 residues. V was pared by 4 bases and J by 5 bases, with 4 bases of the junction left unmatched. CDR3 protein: CASSLRTSEDTQYL. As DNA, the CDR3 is TGCGCCAGCAGTCTACGGACTAGCGAAGATACGCAGTATCTT.

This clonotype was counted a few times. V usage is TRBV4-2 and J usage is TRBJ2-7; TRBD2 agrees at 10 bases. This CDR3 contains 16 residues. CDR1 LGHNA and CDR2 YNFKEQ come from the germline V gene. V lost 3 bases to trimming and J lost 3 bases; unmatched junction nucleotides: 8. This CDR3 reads CASSHVERGGHYEQYF. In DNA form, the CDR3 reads TGTGCCAGCAGCCATGTTGAGCGGGGGGGCCACTACGAGCAGTACTTC.

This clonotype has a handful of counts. The DNA for the CDR3 is TGCAGTGCTAGAGGGGGCGGGCAGTACTTC. This sequence encodes CSARGGGQYF. This chain connects TRBV20-1 to TRBJ2-7; weak D call: TRBD1 (5 bases). Per the germline V gene, CDR1 is DFQATT and CDR2 is SNEGSKA (reference sequence). Trimming took 1 base from V and 9 from J, leaving 7 bases between them. The CDR3 runs 10 residues.